This T cell receptor (beta chain) was sequenced for a study of cytomegalovirus exposure and HLA in healthy donors. The overall study: Membership in the Caucasian-associated ancestry cluster was found for 65% to 85% of almost 400 genotyped donors. General study results and limits: In a later analysis, donors in an Asian-associated ancestry cluster reportedly had fewer N-insertions in productive TCRs than the cohort mean. The HLA-A and HLA-B alleles of most subjects were reportedly predicted accurately from TCR beta sequences.

Concerning this clone itself: As yet, its antigen is unknown.

Primers for the PCR totalled 60 Vbeta and 13 Jbeta. This table comes from immunoSEQ multiplex PCR, and its TCRdb copy is limited to in-frame clones, with some not included. Among about 92,000 clones listed, roughly 69% were seen once. The clonotype comes from a man aged 50 or older in good health and CMV-seronegative. The source material was PBMCs.

The CDR3 loop is CASSLGQGMWYGYTF. DNA of the CDR3: TGTGCCAGCAGCTTGGGCCAGGGGATGTGGTATGGCTACACCTTC. V gene TRBV5-4 combines with J gene TRBJ1-2, with D perhaps TRBD1 (6 bases). CDR3 length equals 15 residues. Per the germline V gene, CDR1 is SGHNT and CDR2 is YYREEE (reference sequence). V was trimmed by 0 bases and J by 5 bases, leaving 14 bases between them. The full variable domain, rest sourced from reference TRBV5-4 and TRBJ1-2, is ETGVTQSPTHLIKTRGQQVTLRCSSQSGHNTVSWYQQALGQGPQFIFQYYREEENGRGNFPPRFSGLQFPNYSSELNVNALELDDSALYLCASSLGQGMWYGYTFGSGTRLTVV.